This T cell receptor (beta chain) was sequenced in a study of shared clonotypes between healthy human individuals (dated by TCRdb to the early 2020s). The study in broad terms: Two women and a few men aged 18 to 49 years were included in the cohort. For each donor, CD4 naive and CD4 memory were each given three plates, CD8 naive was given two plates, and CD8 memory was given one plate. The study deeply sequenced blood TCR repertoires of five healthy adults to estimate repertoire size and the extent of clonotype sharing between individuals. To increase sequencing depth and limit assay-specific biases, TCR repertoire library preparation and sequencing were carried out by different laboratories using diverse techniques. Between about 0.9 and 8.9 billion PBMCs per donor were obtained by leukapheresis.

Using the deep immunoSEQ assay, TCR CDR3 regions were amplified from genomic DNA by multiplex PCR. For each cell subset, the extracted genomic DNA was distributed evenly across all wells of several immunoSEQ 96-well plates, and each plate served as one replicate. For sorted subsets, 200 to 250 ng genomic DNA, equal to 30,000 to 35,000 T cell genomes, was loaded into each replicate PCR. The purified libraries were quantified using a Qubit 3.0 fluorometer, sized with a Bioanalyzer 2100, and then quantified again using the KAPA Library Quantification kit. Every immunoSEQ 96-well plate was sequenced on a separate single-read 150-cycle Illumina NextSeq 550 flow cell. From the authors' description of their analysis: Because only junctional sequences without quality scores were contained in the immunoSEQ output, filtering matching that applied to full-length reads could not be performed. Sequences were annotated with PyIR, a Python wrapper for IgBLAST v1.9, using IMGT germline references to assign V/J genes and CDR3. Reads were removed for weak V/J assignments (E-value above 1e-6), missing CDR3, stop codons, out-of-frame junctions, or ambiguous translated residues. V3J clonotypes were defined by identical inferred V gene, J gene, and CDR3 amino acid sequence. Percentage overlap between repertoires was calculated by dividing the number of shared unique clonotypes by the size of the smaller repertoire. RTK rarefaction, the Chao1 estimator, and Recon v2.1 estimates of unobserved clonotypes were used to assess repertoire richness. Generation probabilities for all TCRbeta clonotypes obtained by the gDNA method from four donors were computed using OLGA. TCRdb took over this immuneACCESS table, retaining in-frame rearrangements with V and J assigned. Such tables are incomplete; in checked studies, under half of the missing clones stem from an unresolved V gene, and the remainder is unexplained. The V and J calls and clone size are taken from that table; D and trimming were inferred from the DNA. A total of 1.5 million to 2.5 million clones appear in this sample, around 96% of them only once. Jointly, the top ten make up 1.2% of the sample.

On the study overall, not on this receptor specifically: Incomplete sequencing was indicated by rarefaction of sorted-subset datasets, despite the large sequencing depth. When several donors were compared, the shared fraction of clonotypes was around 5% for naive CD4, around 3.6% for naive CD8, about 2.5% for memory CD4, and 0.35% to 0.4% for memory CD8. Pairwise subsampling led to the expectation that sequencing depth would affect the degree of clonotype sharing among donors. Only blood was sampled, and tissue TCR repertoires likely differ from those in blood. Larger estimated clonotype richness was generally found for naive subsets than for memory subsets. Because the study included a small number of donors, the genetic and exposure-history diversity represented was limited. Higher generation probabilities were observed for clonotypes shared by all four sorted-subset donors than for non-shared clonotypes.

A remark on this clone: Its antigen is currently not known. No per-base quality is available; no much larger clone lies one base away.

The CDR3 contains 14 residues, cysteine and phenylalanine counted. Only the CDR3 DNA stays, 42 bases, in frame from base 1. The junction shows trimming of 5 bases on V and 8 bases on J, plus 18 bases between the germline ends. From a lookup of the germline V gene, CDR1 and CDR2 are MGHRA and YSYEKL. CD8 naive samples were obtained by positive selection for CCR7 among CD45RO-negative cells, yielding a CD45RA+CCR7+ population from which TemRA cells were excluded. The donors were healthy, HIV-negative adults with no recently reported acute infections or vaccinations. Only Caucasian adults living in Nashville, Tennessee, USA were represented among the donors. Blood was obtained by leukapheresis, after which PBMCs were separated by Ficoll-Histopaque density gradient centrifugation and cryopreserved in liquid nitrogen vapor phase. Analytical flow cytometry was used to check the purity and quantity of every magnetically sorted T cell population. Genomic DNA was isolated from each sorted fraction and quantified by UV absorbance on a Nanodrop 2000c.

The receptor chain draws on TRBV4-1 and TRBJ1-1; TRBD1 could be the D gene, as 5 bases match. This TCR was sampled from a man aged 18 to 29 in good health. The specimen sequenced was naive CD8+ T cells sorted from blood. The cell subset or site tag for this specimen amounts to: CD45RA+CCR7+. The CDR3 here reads CASSVPGALVEAFF. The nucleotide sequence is TGCGCCAGCAGCGTGCCCGGGGCGTTGGTCGAAGCTTTCTTT.